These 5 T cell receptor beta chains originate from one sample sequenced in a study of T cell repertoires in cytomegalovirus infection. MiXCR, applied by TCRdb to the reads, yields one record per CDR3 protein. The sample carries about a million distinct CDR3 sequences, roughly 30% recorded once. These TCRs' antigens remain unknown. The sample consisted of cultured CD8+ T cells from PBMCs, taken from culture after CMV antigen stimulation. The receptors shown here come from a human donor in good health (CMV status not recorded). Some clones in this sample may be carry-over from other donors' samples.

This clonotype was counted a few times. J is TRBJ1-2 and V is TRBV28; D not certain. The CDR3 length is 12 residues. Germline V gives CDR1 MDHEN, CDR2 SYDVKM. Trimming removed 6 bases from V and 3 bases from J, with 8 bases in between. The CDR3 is CASSQLDYGYTF. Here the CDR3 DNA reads TGTGCCAGCAGCCAGCTGGACTATGGCTACACCTTC.

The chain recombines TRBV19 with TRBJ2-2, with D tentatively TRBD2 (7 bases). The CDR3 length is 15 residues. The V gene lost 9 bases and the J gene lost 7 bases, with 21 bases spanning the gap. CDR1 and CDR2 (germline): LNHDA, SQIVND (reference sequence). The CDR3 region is CASHWGGGRDGELFF. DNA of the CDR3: TGTGCCAGCCATTGGGGGGGGGGCCGGGACGGGGAGCTGTTTTTT.

In DNA, the CDR3 is TGTGCCAGCGGGTTCGGGGGGGCCGCCACAGATACGCAGTATTTT. Encoded protein: CASGFGGAATDTQYF. This rearrangement joins TRBV28 to TRBJ2-3; TRBD2 matches at 8 bases. Germline-derived CDR1 and CDR2 are MDHEN and SYDVKM. CDR3 length equals 15 residues. The V segment lost 8 bases and the J segment 2 bases; nucleotides outside the gene matches: 9.

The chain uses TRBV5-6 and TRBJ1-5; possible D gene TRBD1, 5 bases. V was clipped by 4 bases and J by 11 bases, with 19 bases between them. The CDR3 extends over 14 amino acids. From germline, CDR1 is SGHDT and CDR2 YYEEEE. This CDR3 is CASSPRGRLGAQHF. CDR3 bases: TGTGCCAGCAGCCCAAGGGGTCGCCTTGGGGCCCAGCATTTT.

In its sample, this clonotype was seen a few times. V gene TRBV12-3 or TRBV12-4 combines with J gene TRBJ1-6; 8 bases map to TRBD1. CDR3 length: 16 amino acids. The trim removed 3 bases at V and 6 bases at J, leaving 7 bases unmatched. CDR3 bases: TGTGCCAGCAGTTTCGCTCCAGGGGGCAGTAATTCACCCCTCCACTTT. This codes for CASSFAPGGSNSPLHF.